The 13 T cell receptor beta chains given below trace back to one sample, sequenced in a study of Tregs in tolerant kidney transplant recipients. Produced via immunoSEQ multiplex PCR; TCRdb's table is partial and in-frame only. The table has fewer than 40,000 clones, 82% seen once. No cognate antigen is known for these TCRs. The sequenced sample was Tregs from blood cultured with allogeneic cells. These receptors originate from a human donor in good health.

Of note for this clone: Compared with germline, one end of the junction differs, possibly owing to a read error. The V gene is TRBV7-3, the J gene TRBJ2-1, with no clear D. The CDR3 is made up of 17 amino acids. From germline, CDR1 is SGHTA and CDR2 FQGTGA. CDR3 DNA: TGTGCCGGCAGCCCTTACCCCTCAGGCTTCTCCTACAATGAGCAGTTCTTC. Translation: CAGSPYPSGFSYNEQFF.

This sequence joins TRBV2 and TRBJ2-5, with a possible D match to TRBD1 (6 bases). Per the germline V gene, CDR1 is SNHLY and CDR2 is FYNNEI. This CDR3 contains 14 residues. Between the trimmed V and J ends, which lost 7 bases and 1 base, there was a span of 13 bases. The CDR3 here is CASNRDKFQETQYF. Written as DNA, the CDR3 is TGTGCCAGCAATCGGGACAAATTCCAAGAGACCCAGTACTTC.

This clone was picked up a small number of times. DNA for the CDR3: TGTGCCAGCAGCTTAGCGTTTACGGGGTATTCCGGACAGCCGACTACCTACGAGCAGTACTTC. Translating gives CASSLAFTGYSGQPTTYEQYF. The chain combines TRBV7-2 with TRBJ2-7; D possibly corresponds to TRBD1 (6 bases). Trimming shortened V by 0 bases and J by 2 bases, and 29 bases separated the two germline ends. CDR3 length: 21 residues. Germline assignment: CDR1 SGHTA and CDR2 FQGNSA.

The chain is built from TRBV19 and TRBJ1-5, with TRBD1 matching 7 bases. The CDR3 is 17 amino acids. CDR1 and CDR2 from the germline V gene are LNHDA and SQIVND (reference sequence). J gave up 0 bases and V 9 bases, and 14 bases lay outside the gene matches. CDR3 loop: CASSRDRPSYSNQPQHF. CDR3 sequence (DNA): TGTGCCAGCTCCCGGGACAGACCATCGTATAGCAATCAGCCCCAGCATTTT.

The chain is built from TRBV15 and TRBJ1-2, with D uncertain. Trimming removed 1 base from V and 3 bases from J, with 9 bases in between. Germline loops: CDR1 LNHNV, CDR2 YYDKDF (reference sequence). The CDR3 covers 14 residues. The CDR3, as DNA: TGTGCCACCAGCAGAGGTACCCGGTACTATGGCTACACCTTC. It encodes CATSRGTRYYGYTF.

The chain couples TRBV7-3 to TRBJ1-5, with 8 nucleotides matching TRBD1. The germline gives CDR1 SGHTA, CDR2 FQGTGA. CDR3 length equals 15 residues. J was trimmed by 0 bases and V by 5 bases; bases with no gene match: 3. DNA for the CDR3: TGTGCCAGCAGCACACAGGGGGGTAGCAATCAGCCCCAGCATTTT. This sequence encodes CASSTQGGSNQPQHF.

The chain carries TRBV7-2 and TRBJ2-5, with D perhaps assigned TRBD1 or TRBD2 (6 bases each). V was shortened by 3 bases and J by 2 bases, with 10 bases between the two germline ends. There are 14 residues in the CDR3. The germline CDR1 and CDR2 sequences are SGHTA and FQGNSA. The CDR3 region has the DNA TGTGCCAGCAGCTTGGGGGGCACACAAGAGACCCAGTACTTC. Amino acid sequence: CASSLGGTQETQYF.

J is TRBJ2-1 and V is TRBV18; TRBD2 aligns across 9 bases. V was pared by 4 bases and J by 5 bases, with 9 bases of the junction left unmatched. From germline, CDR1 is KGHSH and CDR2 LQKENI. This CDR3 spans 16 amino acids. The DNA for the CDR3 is TGTGCCAGCTCACGAACCGGGACTAGCTTCGACAATGAGCAGTTCTTC. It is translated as CASSRTGTSFDNEQFF. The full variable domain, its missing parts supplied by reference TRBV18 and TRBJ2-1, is NAGVMQNPRHLVRRRGQEARLRCSPMKGHSHVYWYRQLPEEGLKFMVYLQKENIIDESGMPKERFSAEFPKEGPSILRIQQVVRGDSAAYFCASSRTGTSFDNEQFFGPGTRLTVL.

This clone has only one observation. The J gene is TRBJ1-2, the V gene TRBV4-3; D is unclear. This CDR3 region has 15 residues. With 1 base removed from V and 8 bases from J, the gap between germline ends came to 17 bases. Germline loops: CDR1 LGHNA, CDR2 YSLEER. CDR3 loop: CASSQGPGSLPGYTF. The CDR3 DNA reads TGCGCCAGCAGCCAAGGACCGGGGTCCTTACCCGGCTACACCTTC.

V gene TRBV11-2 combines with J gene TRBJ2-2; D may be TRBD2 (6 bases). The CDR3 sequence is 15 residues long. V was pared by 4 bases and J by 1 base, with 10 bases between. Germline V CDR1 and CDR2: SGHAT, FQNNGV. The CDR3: CASSSMGLNTGELFF. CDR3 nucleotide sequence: TGTGCCAGCAGCTCTATGGGACTGAACACCGGGGAGCTGTTTTTT.

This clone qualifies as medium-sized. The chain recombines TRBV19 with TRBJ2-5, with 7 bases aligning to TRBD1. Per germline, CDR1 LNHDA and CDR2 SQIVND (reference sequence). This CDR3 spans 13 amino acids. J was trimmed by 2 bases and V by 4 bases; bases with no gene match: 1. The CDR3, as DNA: TGTGCCAGTAGTAGGGACAGACAAGAGACCCAGTACTTC. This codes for CASSRDRQETQYF.

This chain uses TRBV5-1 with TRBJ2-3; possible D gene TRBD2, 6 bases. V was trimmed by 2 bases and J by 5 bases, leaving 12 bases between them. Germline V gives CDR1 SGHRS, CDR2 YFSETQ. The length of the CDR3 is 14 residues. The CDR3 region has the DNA TGCGCCAGCAGCTTAGGAGGGCATCTAGATACGCAGTATTTT. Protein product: CASSLGGHLDTQYF.

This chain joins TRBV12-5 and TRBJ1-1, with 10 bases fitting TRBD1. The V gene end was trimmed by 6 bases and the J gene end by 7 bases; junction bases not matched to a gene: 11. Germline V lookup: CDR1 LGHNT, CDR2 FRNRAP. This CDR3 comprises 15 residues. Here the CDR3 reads CASGSRQGAEGEAFF. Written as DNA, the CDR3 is TGTGCTAGTGGATCTCGACAGGGGGCGGAGGGTGAAGCTTTCTTT.